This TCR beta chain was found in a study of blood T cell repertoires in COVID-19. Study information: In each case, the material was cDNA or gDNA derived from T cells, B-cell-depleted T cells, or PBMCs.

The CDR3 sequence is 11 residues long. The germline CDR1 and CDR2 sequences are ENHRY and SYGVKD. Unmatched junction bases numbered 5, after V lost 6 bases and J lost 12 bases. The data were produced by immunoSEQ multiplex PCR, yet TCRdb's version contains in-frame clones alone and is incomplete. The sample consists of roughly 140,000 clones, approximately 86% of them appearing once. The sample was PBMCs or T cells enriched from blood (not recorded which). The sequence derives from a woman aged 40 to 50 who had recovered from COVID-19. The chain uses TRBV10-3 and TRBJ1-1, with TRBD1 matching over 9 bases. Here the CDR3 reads CAISPGQGTFF. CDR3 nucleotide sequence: TGTGCCATCAGCCCGGGACAGGGAACTTTCTTT.